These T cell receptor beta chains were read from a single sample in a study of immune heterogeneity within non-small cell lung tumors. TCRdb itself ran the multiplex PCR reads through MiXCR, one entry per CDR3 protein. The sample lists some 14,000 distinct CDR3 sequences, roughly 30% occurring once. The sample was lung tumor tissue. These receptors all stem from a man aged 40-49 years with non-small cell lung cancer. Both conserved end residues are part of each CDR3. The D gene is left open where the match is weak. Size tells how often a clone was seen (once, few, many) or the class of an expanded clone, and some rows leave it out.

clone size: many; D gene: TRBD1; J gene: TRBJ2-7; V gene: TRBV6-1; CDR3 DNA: TGTGCCAGCACCCGGACAGGGGGCGGCGAGCAGTACTTC; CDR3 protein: CASTRTGGGEQYF
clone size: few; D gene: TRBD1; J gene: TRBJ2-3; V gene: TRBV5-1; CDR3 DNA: TGCGCCAGCAGCCAACGACAGGGATCAGATACGCAGTATTTT; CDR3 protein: CASSQRQGSDTQYF
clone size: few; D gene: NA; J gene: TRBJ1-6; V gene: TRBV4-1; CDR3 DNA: TGCGCCAGCAGCCAAGATCGCGGAGGCTCCTATAATTCACCCCTCCACTTT; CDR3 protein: CASSQDRGGSYNSPLHF
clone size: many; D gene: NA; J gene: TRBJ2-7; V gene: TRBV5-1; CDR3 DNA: TGCGCCAGCAGCCAAGGGGCCGGCACCTACGAGCAGTACTTC; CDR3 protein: CASSQGAGTYEQYF
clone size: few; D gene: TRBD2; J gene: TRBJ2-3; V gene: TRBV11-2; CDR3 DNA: TGTGCCAGCAGCTTAGATCGGCGCGGGAGGGCTACGCAGTATTTT; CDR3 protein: CASSLDRRGRATQYF
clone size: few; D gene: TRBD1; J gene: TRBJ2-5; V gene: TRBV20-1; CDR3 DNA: TGCAGTGCTAGGCGAACAAGGGACAGCCAGACCCAGTACTTC; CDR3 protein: CSARRTRDSQTQYF
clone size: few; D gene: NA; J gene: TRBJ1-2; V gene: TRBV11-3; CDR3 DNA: TGTGCCAGCAGCCAGACAGCAAACTATGGCTACACCTTC; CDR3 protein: CASSQTANYGYTF
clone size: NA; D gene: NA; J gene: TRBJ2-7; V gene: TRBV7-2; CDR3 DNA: TGTGCCAGCGGCCCCAGGGTTCCCTACGAGCAGTACTTC; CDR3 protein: CASGPRVPYEQYF
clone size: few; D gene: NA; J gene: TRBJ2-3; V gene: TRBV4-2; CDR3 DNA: TGTGCCAGCAGCCCCGGGACACCCACAGATACGCAGTATTTT; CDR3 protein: CASSPGTPTDTQYF
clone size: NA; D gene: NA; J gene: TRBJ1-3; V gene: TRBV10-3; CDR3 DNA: TGTGCCATCAGTGAGCAGGCATCTGGAAACACCCTATATTTT; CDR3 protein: CAISEQASGNTLYF
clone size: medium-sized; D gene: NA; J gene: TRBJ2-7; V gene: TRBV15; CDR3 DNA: TGTGCCACCGGGAAGCTCGCAGTCTCCGAGCAGTACTTC; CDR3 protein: CATGKLAVSEQYF
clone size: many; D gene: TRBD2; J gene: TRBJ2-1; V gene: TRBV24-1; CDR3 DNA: TGTGCCACCAGTGGAAGACTAGCGTCGTCTTTTTATGAGCAGTTCTTC; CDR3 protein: CATSGRLASSFYEQFF
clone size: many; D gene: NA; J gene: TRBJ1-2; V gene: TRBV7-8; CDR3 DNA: TGTGCCAGCAGCTCGGTAGGACAGTACTATGGCTACACCTTC; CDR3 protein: CASSSVGQYYGYTF
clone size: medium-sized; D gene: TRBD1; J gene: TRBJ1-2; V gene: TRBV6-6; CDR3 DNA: TGTGCCAGCAGTTACCGGACAGGCTTCTATGGCTACACCTTC; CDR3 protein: CASSYRTGFYGYTF
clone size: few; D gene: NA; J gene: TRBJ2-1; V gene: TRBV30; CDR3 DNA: TGTGCCTGGAGCCCTCTCGACTATGAGCAGTTCTTC; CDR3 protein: CAWSPLDYEQFF
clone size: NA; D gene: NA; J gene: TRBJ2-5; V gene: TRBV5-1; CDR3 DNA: TGCGCCAGCAGCGTGCTTAACGAAGAGACCCAGTACTTC; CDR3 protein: CASSVLNEETQYF
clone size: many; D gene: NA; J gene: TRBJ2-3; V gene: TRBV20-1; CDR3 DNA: TGCAGTGCGGAGCCGGCAGGGGCAGATACGCAGTATTTT; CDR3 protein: CSAEPAGADTQYF
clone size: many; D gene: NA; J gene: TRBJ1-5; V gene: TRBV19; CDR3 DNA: TGTGCCAGTAGTTCCTCACTAGGGGGAAGCAAGCCCCAGCATTTT; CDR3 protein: CASSSSLGGSKPQHF
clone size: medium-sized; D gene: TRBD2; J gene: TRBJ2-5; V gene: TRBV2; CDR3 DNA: TGTGCCAGCAACAGCGGGAAAGAGACCCAGTACTTC; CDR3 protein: CASNSGKETQYF
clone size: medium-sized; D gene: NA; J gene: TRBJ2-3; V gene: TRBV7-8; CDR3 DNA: TGTGCCAGCAGGCGGGACACAGATACGCAGTATTTT; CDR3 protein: CASRRDTDTQYF
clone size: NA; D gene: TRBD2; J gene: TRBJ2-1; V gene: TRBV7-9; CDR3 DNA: TGTGCCAGCAGCCATCGACTAGCGGGAGACTATGAGCAGTTCTTC; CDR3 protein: CASSHRLAGDYEQFF
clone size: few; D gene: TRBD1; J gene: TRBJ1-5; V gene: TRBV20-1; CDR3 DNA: TGCAGTGCTAGAGGAGGGACAGGGGAGGGCAATCAGCCCCAGCATTTT; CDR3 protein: CSARGGTGEGNQPQHF
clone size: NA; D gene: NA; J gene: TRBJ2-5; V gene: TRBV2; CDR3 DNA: TGTGCCAGCAGTGAGGTCCAAGAGACCCAGTACTTC; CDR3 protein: CASSEVQETQYF
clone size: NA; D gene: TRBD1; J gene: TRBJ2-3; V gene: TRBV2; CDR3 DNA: TGTGCCAGCAGGGCTAACAGGGGGCTTGGAGATACGCAGTATTTT; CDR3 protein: CASRANRGLGDTQYF
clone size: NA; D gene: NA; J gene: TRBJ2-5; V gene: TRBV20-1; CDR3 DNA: TGCAGTGCCCAGCTTCCGGGACAACCTGGGGGAGAGACCCAGTACTTC; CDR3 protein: CSAQLPGQPGGETQYF
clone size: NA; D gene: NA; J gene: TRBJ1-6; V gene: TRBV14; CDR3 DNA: TGTGCCAGCAGACAACAACTAGGGGGTAATTCACCCCTCCACTTT; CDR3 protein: CASRQQLGGNSPLHF
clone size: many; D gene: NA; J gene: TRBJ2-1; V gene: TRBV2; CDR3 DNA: TGTGCCAGCAGCCAACTCGATGAGCAGTTCTTC; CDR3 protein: CASSQLDEQFF
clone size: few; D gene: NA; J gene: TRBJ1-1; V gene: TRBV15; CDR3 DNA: TGTGCCACCAGCTCCAGAGTGAACACTGAAGCTTTCTTT; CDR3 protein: CATSSRVNTEAFF
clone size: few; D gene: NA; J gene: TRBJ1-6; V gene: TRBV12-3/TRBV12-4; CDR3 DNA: TGTGCCAGCAGTCCTACAGGGCACGGTTCACCCCTCCACTTT; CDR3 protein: CASSPTGHGSPLHF
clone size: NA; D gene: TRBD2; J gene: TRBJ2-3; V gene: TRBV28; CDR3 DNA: TGTGCCAGCAGATCGGGACTAGTGGGAGGGAGAGATACGCAGTATTTT; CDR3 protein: CASRSGLVGGRDTQYF
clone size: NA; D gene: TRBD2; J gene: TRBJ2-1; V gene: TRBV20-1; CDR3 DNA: TGCAGTGCTAGTAGAACCGGGACTAGCGGGAGTGATGAGCAGTTCTTC; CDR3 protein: CSASRTGTSGSDEQFF
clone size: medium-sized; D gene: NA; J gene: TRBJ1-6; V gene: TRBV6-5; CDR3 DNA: TGTGCCAGCAGTTACTCGATCGGCCCCGGGGCGGGAGAATCACCCCTCCACTTT; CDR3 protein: CASSYSIGPGAGESPLHF
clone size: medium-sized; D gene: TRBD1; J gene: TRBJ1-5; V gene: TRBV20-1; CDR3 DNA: TGCAGTGCTAGCGGGACAGCTAACTATCAGCCCCAGCATTTT; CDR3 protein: CSASGTANYQPQHF
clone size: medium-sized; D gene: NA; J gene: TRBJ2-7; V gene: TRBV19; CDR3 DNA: TGTGCCAGTAGTCGTGGGGGGAGAGGTGGCGACGAGCAGTACTTC; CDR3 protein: CASSRGGRGGDEQYF
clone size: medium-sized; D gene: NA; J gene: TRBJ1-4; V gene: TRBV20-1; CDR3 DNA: TGCAGTGCGCAGGCGGGGGAAAAACTGTTTTTT; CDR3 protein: CSAQAGEKLFF
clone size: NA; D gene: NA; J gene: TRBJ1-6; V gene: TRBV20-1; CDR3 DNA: TGCAGTGCTCGAAAGGGGCGCGCCTATAATTCACCCCTCCACTTT; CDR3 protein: CSARKGRAYNSPLHF
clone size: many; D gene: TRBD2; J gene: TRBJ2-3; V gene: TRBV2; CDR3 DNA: TGTGCCAGCAGTGAATTAGGGACTAGCGGGAGGGCGGTCACAGATACGCAGTATTTT; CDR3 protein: CASSELGTSGRAVTDTQYF
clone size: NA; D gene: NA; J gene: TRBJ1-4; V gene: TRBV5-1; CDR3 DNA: TGCGCCAGCCTTCGGACAGCGGACGAAAAACTGTCTTTT; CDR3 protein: CASLRTADEKLSF
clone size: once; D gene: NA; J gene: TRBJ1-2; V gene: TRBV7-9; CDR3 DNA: TGCGCCAGCTCTCAGGGGTCGGATGGCTACACCTTC; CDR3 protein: CASSQGSDGYTF
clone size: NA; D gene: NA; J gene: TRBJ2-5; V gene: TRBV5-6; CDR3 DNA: TGTGCCAGCAGCTCAGACCAGGGGTGGGAGACCCAGTACTTC; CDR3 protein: CASSSDQGWETQYF
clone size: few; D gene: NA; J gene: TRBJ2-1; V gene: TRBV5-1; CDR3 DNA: TGCGCCAGCAGCTTGGCGGGATCTAGCCGCTCCTACAATGAGCAGTTCTTC; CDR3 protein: CASSLAGSSRSYNEQFF
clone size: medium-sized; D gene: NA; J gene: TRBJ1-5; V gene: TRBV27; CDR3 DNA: TGTGCCAGCAGTGTATCGGGGGAGCCCCAGCATTTT; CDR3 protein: CASSVSGEPQHF
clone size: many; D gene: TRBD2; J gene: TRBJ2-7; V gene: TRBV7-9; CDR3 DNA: TGTGCCAGCAGCTTGACTAGCGGGACCGAGCAGTACTTC; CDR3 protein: CASSLTSGTEQYF
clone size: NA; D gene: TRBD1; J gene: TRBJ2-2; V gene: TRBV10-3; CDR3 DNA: TGTGCCAGCACGGACAGGGGGCCCGGGGAGCTGCTTTTT; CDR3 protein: CASTDRGPGELLF
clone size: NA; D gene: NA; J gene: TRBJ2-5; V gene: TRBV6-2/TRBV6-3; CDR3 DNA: TGTGCCAGCAGCTCTGAGGGCCCTCATCAGACCCAGTACTTC; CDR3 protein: CASSSEGPHQTQYF
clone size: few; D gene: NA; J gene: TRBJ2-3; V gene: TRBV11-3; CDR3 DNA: TGTGCCAGCAGCGTCGGAGGAGGAACAGATACGCAGTATTTT; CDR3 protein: CASSVGGGTDTQYF
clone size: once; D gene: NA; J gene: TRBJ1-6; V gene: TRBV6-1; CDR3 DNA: TGTGCCAGCAGTGATGAGAGCTCCTATAACTCACCCCTCCACTTT; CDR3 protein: CASSDESSYNSPLHF
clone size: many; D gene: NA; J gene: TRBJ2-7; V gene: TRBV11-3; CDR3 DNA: TGTGCCAGCAGCTTAGGTATCTACGAGCAGTACTTC; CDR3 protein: CASSLGIYEQYF
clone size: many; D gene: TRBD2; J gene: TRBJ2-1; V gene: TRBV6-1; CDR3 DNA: TGTGCCAGCAGTGAACAGCGGGAGTGGGCTGAGCAGTTCTTC; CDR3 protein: CASSEQREWAEQFF
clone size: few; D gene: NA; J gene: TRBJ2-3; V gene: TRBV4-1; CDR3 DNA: TGCGCCAGCAAAGGGGATGTTGACTACACAGATACGCAGTATTTT; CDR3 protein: CASKGDVDYTDTQYF
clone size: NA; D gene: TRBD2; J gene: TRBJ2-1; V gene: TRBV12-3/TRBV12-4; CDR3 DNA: TGTGCCAGCAGTTTAGTAAACCCCGGACTAGCTGGAAGCTACAATGAGCAGTTCTTC; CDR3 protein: CASSLVNPGLAGSYNEQFF
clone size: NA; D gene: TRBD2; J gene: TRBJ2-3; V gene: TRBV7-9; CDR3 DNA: TGTGCCAGCAGCCCGGGGACTAGCGAGACAGATACGCAGTATTTT; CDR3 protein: CASSPGTSETDTQYF
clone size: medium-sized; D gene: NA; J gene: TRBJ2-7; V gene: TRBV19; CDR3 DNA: TGTGCCAGTAGCGACACGAGACGGGGCCCGGGCTACGAGCAGTACTTC; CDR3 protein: CASSDTRRGPGYEQYF
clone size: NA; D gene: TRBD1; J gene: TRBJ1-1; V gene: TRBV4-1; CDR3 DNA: TGCGCCAGCAGCCGACAGGGGGACACTGAAGCTTTCTTT; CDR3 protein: CASSRQGDTEAFF